The TCR beta chain under discussion was sequenced for a study of T cells in Graves' hyperthyroidism and ophthalmopathy. Broader study findings: Ophthalmopathy was predicted by the model a median of roughly 6.6 months ahead of onset.

CDR3 length: 14 residues. V shed 6 bases and J 8 bases; nucleotides not matched to a gene: 6. CDR1 is SNHLY, CDR2 FYNNEI, per germline. From more than 8 ml of fresh peripheral blood, PBMCs were isolated. Comment on this clonotype: The antigen is unknown.

Amplified TCR beta CDR3 regions came from RNA transcripts. The TCR CDR3 was amplified in a first-round RT-PCR using the HTBI primer set. TCRdb reprocessed the multiplex PCR reads with MiXCR, giving one entry per CDR3 protein. This table holds hundreds of thousands of distinct CDR3 sequences, 18% found once. The sample taken for sequencing was blood. This clonotype was obtained from a woman between 50 and 59 years old with Graves' hyperthyroidism that later progressed to Graves' ophthalmopathy. The genes are TRBV2 and TRBJ1-4; 10 bases are shared with TRBD1. The CDR3 sequence: CASRKGTGEEKLFF. The CDR3 coding sequence is TGTGCCAGCAGGAAAGGGACAGGGGAAGAAAAACTGTTTTTT.